This entry is about one TCR beta chain. Its antigen has not been determined. No qualities accompany the bases; no much larger clone lies one base away. Read against the paper, the sample's treatment or condition label means: approximately 18 received Ad26.COV2.S at low or high dose, single or two shots; 5 received placebo; per-sample allocation not given. For vaccine and placebo recipients, repertoires were sequenced using samples collected on day 63 after the first injection. Cohort 1b enrolled some 25 adults aged 18-55 years at a single site in Boston, USA, between 29 July and 7 August 2020. As a vaccine, Ad26.COV2.S was a replication-incompetent adenovirus type 26 vector that expressed a prefusion-stabilized SARS-CoV-2 spike protein derived from the original Wuhan strain. The immunoSEQ Assay was the method used to sequence TCRbeta CDR3 regions. After extraction, genomic DNA underwent amplification by bias-controlled multiplex PCR, followed by high-throughput sequencing. Concerning the study's data processing: To quantify the absolute abundance of every unique TCRbeta CDR3 region, sequences were collapsed and filtered. T cell fraction was estimated by normalizing TCRbeta template counts to usable DNA, with usable DNA measured through amplification of reference genes found in all nucleated cells. Repertoire TCRs were annotated as SARS-CoV-2-specific when V gene, CDR3 amino acid sequence and J gene were exactly matched to a known reactive TCR set. MIRA supplied the reference SARS-CoV-2 TCR set, which was filtered for enrichment in COVID-19-positive ImmuneCODE repertoires so that public or cross-reactive TCRs were removed. Based on the MIRA antigens, annotated TCRs were further analysed at the level of specific ORF or position within ORF. Breadth was defined as annotated unique rearrangements over total unique productive rearrangements; depth was the summed frequency of those rearrangements. TCR breadth was compared between groups using two-sided Wilcoxon rank-sum tests. TCRdb carries this immuneACCESS record with in-frame sequences only. Its versions omit some clonotypes, under half of them owing to an unresolved V gene in the studies checked, with the rest unexplained. Clone size and V and J calls were adopted from that table, with D and trimming inferred from the DNA. This sample lists 350,000 to 450,000 clones; over 75% were detected once. Clones ranked in the top ten supply approximately 1.9% of the sample.

This record comes from a study of Ad26.COV2.S vaccination and SARS-CoV-2 variants (dated by TCRdb to the early 2020s). In the study overall: Vaccine-arm donors were drawn from COV1001, a multicentre, randomized, double-blind, placebo-controlled phase I-IIa trial of Ad26.COV2.S in healthy adults. Ad26.COV2.S was given intramuscularly at 5x10^10 or 1x10^11 viral particles, as a single shot or as two shots 56 days apart. TCRbeta repertoire sequencing served as the tool for gauging how specific and how broad the SARS-CoV-2-reactive T cell receptors were following Ad26.COV2.S vaccination. A total of some 30 samples were included in the TCR-sequenced set, comprising some 20 Ad26.COV2.S vaccine recipients, 5 placebo recipients and 8 SARS-CoV-2 convalescent individuals. Trial participants were randomized into five groups of five, in which low-dose or high-dose Ad26.COV2.S was given once or twice, or placebo was given on both occasions. Investigators did not know the trial group allocation while performing experiments and assessing outcomes. Points the paper makes about the study in general: Vaccine and placebo recipients had comparable non-spike TCR breadth, which fits with the vaccine containing only spike. Substantial breadth of spike-specific CD8+ and CD4+ T cell responses was reported after vaccination. It was noted by the authors that total T cell responses may have been underestimated by the TCR breadth and depth analyses. Ad26.COV2.S recipients had higher spike-specific TCR breadth than placebo recipients (P = 0.0014). The study was not powered to compare responses between vaccine doses or regimens.

V drops 3 bases and J drops 2 bases, leaving 14 bases in between. Taken from cysteine to phenylalanine, the CDR3 has 15 residues. The only DNA kept is the CDR3, 45 bases in frame from the first base. CDR1 and CDR2 (MRHNA, SNTAGT) derive from the germline V gene. This clonotype was sampled from a person between 18 and 60 years old who received the Ad26.COV2.S COVID-19 vaccine or a placebo. The V and J genes are TRBV6-4 and TRBJ2-7; the best D guess is TRBD1, with 7 bases matching. Material: peripheral blood, obtained in a trial of Ad26.COV2.S vaccine versus placebo. DNA sequence: TGTGCCAGCAGTGAGGCCACAGGGGAGGCCTACGAGCAGTACTTC. Its translation reads: CASSEATGEAYEQYF.